Presented here are 24 T cell receptor beta chains from one specimen sequenced in a study of blood T cell repertoires in COVID-19. Sequencing was performed with immunoSEQ multiplex PCR; in TCRdb, only in-frame clones are kept and a portion is missing. The table has under 150,000 clones, almost 80% seen once; the top ten hold roughly 8.6%. Sequencing was done on a sample of peripheral blood. The receptors were sampled from a man in his fifties or sixties with active or convalescent COVID-19.

The V gene is TRBV5-5, the J gene TRBJ2-7; 14 bases match TRBD2. Germline loops: CDR1 SGHKS, CDR2 YYEKEE (reference sequence). The CDR3 sequence is 14 residues long. The V gene end was trimmed by 7 bases and the J gene end by 6 bases; junction bases not matched to a gene: 6. The CDR3 sequence is CASLGLAGVGEQYF. The DNA of the CDR3 is TGTGCCAGCCTGGGACTAGCGGGAGTAGGCGAGCAGTACTTC.

In nucleotides, the CDR3 is TGTGCCAGCAGGAGGGGGAGGGCTTTGGATGAGCAGTTCTTC. The encoded protein is CASRRGRALDEQFF. This chain joins TRBV2 and TRBJ2-1; perhaps TRBD2 as D (7 bases). Trimming removed 6 bases from V and 8 bases from J, with 17 bases in between. Per germline, CDR1 SNHLY and CDR2 FYNNEI. The CDR3 is 14 residues long.

The V gene is TRBV9, the J gene TRBJ1-1; the D gene is possibly TRBD1 (6 bases). V was pared by 4 bases and J by 1 base, with 11 bases between. Germline CDR1 SGDLS, CDR2 YYNGEE. The CDR3 consists of 14 residues. CDR3 nucleotides: TGTGCCAGCAGCCCTGACAGGAGGAACACTGAAGCTTTCTTT. It is translated as CASSPDRRNTEAFF.

V and J are TRBV24-1 and TRBJ2-1; no definite D call. The CDR3 covers 12 residues. V lost 8 bases and J lost 6, with 10 bases in between. Looked up from germline, CDR1 is KGHDR and CDR2 is SFDVKD. Here the CDR3 reads CATTSQINEQFF. In DNA, the CDR3 is TGTGCCACCACCAGTCAGATCAATGAGCAGTTCTTC.

V and J are TRBV10-2 and TRBJ1-1; D possibly corresponds to TRBD1 (5 bases). The germline V gene encodes CDR1 WSHSY and CDR2 SAAADI. V dropped 5 bases and J dropped 2 bases, with 12 bases sitting between them. CDR3 length: 14 residues. The CDR3 DNA sequence: TGCGCCAGCAGTTTAGACAGCAGTAACACTGAAGCTTTCTTT. Translated: CASSLDSSNTEAFF.

J is TRBJ2-7 and V is TRBV6-5; 10 nucleotides line up with TRBD1. Looked up from germline, CDR1 is MNHEY and CDR2 is SVGAGI. J gave up 6 bases and V 4 bases, and 6 bases lay outside the gene matches. The CDR3 spans 14 residues. The CDR3 is CASSLDRGKVEQYF. The CDR3 coding sequence is TGTGCCAGCAGTTTGGACAGGGGGAAGGTCGAGCAGTACTTC.

The chain recombines TRBV24-1 with TRBJ2-3; D possibly corresponds to TRBD1 (7 bases). The CDR3 has 16 residues. Trimming cost V 3 bases and J 6 bases, with 18 bases left between them. Looked up from germline, CDR1 is KGHDR and CDR2 is SFDVKD. In DNA, the CDR3 is TGTGCCACCAGTGATAGGAGGGCAGGGGGAAGGGATACGCAGTATTTT. Protein product: CATSDRRAGGRDTQYF.

Only a few counts were recorded for this clone. The rearrangement links TRBV20-1 to TRBJ2-7, with D possibly matching TRBD2 (6 bases). This CDR3 contains 15 residues. The germline V gene has CDR1 DFQATT and CDR2 SNEGSKA (reference sequence). Trimming removed 3 bases at V and 2 bases at J, with 17 bases between. The CDR3 DNA reads as TGCAGTGCTAGTTATCCCCGGGAGCCCGCCTACGAGCAGTACTTC. It yields the protein CSASYPREPAYEQYF.

This clone was observed a few times. The rearrangement uses TRBV28 and TRBJ2-7, with 12 bases identical to TRBD2. Per the germline V gene, CDR1 is MDHEN and CDR2 is SYDVKM. Trimming cost V 7 bases and J 9 bases; bases outside gene matches: 7. The CDR3 runs 13 residues. Here the CDR3 DNA reads TGTGCCAGCAACCTAGCGGGAGGGCCCACGCAGTACTTC. Its translation is CASNLAGGPTQYF.

The V call is TRBV7-3, the J call TRBJ1-3; the D gene is possibly TRBD1 (6 bases). Germline-derived CDR1 and CDR2 are SGHTA and FQGTGA. This CDR3 comprises 15 residues. V dropped 5 bases and J dropped 0 bases, with 11 bases sitting between them. The CDR3 DNA sequence: TGTGCCAGCAGCCCGACAGGTGCCTCTGGAAACACCATATATTTT. Encoded protein: CASSPTGASGNTIYF. The full variable domain, completed using reference TRBV7-3 and TRBJ1-3, is GAGVSQTPSNKVTEKGKYVELRCDPISGHTALYWYRQSLGQGPEFLIYFQGTGAADDSGLPNDRFFAVRPEGSVSTLKIQRTERGDSAVYLCASSPTGASGNTIYFGEGSWLTVV.

This chain connects TRBV5-6 to TRBJ2-1; 7 bases are shared with TRBD1. V gave up 3 bases and J gave up 1 base; unmatched junction bases: 4. CDR1 is SGHDT, CDR2 YYEEEE, per germline. CDR3 size: 15 residues. CDR3 DNA: TGTGCCAGCAGCTGGGAACAGGGGTCCTACAATGAGCAGTTCTTC. It codes for CASSWEQGSYNEQFF.

This chain uses TRBV5-4 with TRBJ2-7; 8 bases align to TRBD1. The trim removed 0 bases at V and 6 bases at J, leaving 5 bases unmatched. CDR1 SGHNT and CDR2 YYREEE come from the germline V gene (reference sequence). The CDR3 is 14 residues long. In DNA form, the CDR3 reads TGTGCCAGCAGCTTGGCCGACAGGGGATCCGAGCAGTACTTC. Its translation is CASSLADRGSEQYF. The variable domain in full, completed from reference TRBV5-4 and TRBJ2-7, reads ETGVTQSPTHLIKTRGQQVTLRCSSQSGHNTVSWYQQALGQGPQFIFQYYREEENGRGNFPPRFSGLQFPNYSSELNVNALELDDSALYLCASSLADRGSEQYFGPGTRLTVT.

This clone was seen a single time. The CDR3 is CASSSRPWNTEAFF. The CDR3 bases are TGTGCCAGCAGTTCTAGACCTTGGAACACTGAAGCTTTCTTT. V gene TRBV11-2 combines with J gene TRBJ1-1; D gene ambiguous. Deletions cut 6 bases from V and 1 base from J, with 12 bases between. In germline, CDR1 is SGHAT, CDR2 FQNNGV. This CDR3 comprises 14 residues.

The V gene is TRBV3-1 (or the pseudogene TRBV3-2), the J gene TRBJ1-3; no firm D call. The length of the CDR3 is 15 residues. Germline V gene sequence: CDR1 LGHDT, CDR2 YNNKEL (reference sequence). Trimming pared 5 bases from V and 0 bases from J, leaving 11 bases between. CDR3: CASSVRPSSGNTIYF. CDR3 coding DNA: TGTGCCAGCAGCGTCCGCCCCAGCTCTGGAAACACCATATATTTT.

This chain connects TRBV19 to TRBJ1-5; 7 bases fit TRBD1. With V trimmed by 5 bases and J by 7 bases, 20 bases remained unmatched. Looked up from germline, CDR1 is LNHDA and CDR2 is SQIVND (reference sequence). The CDR3 loop spans 18 amino acids. CDR3 residues: CASSPRDSLFTARQPQHF. In DNA form, the CDR3 reads TGTGCCAGTAGTCCACGGGACAGCCTCTTTACCGCTAGACAGCCCCAGCATTTT.

The rearrangement joins TRBV19 to TRBJ2-7; possible D gene TRBD2, 5 bases. The CDR3 runs to 15 residues. V was cut by 2 bases and J by 0 bases, with 11 bases left in between. CDR1 is LNHDA, CDR2 SQIVND, per germline (reference sequence). As DNA, the CDR3 is TGTGCCAGTAGTATACAAGCGGATAGCTCCTACGAGCAGTACTTC. Its translation is CASSIQADSSYEQYF.

The chain has TRBV4-2 and TRBJ2-1; the D gene is possibly TRBD2 (6 bases). V shed 0 bases and J shed 4 bases, with 10 bases lying between them. The CDR3 is made up of 15 amino acids. Germline V lookup: CDR1 LGHNA, CDR2 YNFKEQ. CDR3: CASSQDLGLYNEQFF. Written as DNA, the CDR3 is TGTGCCAGCAGCCAAGATTTAGGACTATACAATGAGCAGTTCTTC.

The chain joins TRBV7-2 to TRBJ2-5, with TRBD2 matching 14 bases. This CDR3 has 17 residues. V lost 2 bases, J lost 5 bases, and 7 bases stayed unmatched. Per germline, CDR1 SGHTA and CDR2 FQGNSA. CDR3 nucleotide sequence: TGTGCCAGCAGCTTATCGGGACTAGCGGGAGAGGGGGAGACCCAGTACTTC. It translates to CASSLSGLAGEGETQYF.

The V gene is TRBV7-2, the J gene TRBJ1-6; 9 positions agree with TRBD1. This CDR3 spans 15 amino acids. CDR1 is SGHTA, CDR2 FQGNSA, per germline. J gave up 8 bases and V 5 bases, and 7 bases lay outside the gene matches. CDR3 nucleotide sequence: TGTGCCAGCAGCATCCAGGGACAGGGATATTCACCCCTCCACTTT. This encodes CASSIQGQGYSPLHF.

The V and J genes are TRBV11-2 and TRBJ2-1; D unclear. This CDR3 spans 15 amino acids. CDR1 SGHAT and CDR2 FQNNGV come from the germline V gene. Deletions cut 3 bases from V and 2 bases from J, with 11 bases between. The DNA of the CDR3 is TGTGCCAGCAGCTTTGTCTCGTCCCCCTACAATGAGCAGTTCTTC. As protein: CASSFVSSPYNEQFF.

The V call is TRBV5-1, the J call TRBJ2-7, with 11 bases matching TRBD1. V lost 6 bases to trimming and J lost 2 bases; unmatched junction nucleotides: 4. This CDR3 spans 14 amino acids. CDR1 and CDR2 (germline): SGHRS, YFSETQ. CDR3 sequence (DNA): TGCGCCAGCACGTGGGGACAGGGGGCCTACGAGCAGTACTTC. Amino acid sequence: CASTWGQGAYEQYF.

The rearrangement uses TRBV6-5 and TRBJ1-5, with D possibly matching TRBD1 (5 bases). The CDR3 extends over 13 amino acids. CDR1 is MNHEY and CDR2 is SVGAGI in the germline V gene. V was trimmed by 10 bases and J by 3 bases, leaving 13 bases between them. The CDR3 region has the DNA TGTGCCACCCAAAGGGGCCCCAATCAGCCCCAGCATTTT. Its protein is CATQRGPNQPQHF.

This clone was counted once. This chain connects TRBV4-2 to TRBJ2-1; 8 bases match TRBD2. Trimming at V came to 0 bases and at J to 9 bases, leaving 19 bases not matched to a gene. CDR3 size: 19 residues. Germline lookup yields CDR1 LGHNA and CDR2 YNFKEQ. The CDR3 loop is CASSQDGSGSSQWAGEQFF. The CDR3 coding sequence is TGTGCCAGCAGCCAAGATGGGAGCGGGAGTTCGCAATGGGCAGGTGAGCAGTTCTTC.

This clone has just one count. Additional DNA sequences in this sample encode the identical CDR3. The chain is built from TRBV9 and TRBJ2-2, with D tentatively TRBD1 (5 bases). With 3 bases removed from V and 2 bases from J, the gap between germline ends came to 11 bases. The CDR3 spans 15 residues. Germline V CDR1 and CDR2: SGDLS, YYNGEE. DNA for the CDR3: TGTGCCAGCAGCGCCTTAGACAGAAACACCGGGGAGCTGTTTTTT. Protein sequence: CASSALDRNTGELFF.